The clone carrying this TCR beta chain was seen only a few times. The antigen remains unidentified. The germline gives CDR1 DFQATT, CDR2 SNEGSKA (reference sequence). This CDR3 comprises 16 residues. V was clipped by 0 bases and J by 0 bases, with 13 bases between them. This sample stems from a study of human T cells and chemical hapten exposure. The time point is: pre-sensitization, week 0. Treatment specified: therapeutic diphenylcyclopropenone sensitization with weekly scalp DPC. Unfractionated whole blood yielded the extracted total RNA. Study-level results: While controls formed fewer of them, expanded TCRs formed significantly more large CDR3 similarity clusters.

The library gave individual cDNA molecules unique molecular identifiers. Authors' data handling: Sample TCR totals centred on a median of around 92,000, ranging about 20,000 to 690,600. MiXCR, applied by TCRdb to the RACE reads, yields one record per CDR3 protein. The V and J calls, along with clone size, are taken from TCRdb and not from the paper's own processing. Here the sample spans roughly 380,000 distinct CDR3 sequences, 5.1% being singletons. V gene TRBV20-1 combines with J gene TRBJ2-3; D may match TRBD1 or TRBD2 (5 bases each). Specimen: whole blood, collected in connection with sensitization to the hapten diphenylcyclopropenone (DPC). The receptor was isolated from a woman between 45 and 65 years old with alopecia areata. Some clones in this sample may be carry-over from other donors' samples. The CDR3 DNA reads TGCAGTGCTAGAGATCCTTCCCGGGACAGCACAGATACGCAGTATTTT. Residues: CSARDPSRDSTDTQYF.